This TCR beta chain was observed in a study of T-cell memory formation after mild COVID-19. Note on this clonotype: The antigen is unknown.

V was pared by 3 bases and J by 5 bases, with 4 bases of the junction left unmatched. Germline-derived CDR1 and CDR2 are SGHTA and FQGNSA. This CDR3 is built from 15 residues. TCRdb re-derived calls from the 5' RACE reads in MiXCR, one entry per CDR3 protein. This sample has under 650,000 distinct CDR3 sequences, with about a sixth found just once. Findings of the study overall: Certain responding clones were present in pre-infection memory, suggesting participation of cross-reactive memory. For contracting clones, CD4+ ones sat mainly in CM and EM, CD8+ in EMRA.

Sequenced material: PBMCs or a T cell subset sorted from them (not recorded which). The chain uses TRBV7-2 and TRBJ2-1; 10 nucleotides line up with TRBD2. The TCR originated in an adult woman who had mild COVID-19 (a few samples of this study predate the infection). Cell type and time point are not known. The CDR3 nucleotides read TGTGCCAGCAGCTTTCTAGCGGGGGCCAACAATGAGCAGTTCTTC. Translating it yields CASSFLAGANNEQFF.